This T cell receptor (beta chain) was found in a study of blood T cell repertoires in COVID-19. Some clones are missing from TCRdb's copy, which holds only in-frame ones; the method was immunoSEQ multiplex PCR. Of about 300,000 clones listed, 85% to 90% are singletons. The sample holds a few counts of this clone. V shed 9 bases, J shed 2 bases, and the junction held 6 bases outside the gene matches. Looked up from germline, CDR1 is LNHDA and CDR2 is SQIVND (reference sequence). The CDR3 covers 14 residues. Adults between about 18 and 89 years of age took part from 20 to 25 US areas. The chain combines TRBV19 with TRBJ1-3; TRBD1 matches at 8 bases. Specimen: PBMCs or T cells enriched from blood (not recorded which). The source is a man aged 30 to 39 who had recovered from COVID-19. In nucleotides, the CDR3 is TGTGCCAGCTGGACAGGGTCGACTGGAAACACCATATATTTT. Translated: CASWTGSTGNTIYF.